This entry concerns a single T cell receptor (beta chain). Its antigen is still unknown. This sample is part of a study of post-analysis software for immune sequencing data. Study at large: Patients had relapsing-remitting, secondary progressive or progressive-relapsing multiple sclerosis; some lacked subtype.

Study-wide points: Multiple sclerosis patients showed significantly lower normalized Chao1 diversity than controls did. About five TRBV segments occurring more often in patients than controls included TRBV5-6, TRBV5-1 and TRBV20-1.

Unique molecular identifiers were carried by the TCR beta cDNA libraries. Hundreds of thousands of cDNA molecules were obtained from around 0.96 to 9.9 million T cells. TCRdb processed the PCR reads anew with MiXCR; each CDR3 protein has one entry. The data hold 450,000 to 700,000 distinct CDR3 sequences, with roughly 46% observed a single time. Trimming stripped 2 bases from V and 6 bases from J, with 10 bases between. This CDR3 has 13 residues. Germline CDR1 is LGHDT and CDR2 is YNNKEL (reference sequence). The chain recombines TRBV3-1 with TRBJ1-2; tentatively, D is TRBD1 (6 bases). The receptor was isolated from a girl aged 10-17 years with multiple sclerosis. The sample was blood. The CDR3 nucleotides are TGTGCCAGCAGCCAACAGGGGAGTAATGGCTACACCTTC. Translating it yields CASSQQGSNGYTF.